This T cell receptor (beta chain) was captured in a study of blood T cell repertoires in COVID-19. About the research overall: Donors in the United States, Italy and Spain gave samples during acute or convalescent COVID-19. PBMCs, B-cell-depleted T cells, or T cells provided the cDNA or gDNA that made up the material.

The CDR3 extends over 16 amino acids. V was cut by 6 bases and J by 1 base, with 18 bases left in between. The germline CDR1 and CDR2 sequences are SGHDN and FVKESK. Original analysis: The authors estimated nucleated cell counts from reference gene primer amplification. This table comes from immunoSEQ multiplex PCR, and its TCRdb copy is limited to in-frame clones, with some not included. The DNA gave D and trimming, while V, J and clone size come from that table. The sample lists about 110,000 clones, 86% occurring once. This chain connects TRBV14 to TRBJ1-1; D is perhaps TRBD1 (5 bases). Sequencing was performed on peripheral blood. The TCR was taken from a man aged 40-55 years with acute or convalescent COVID-19. CDR3 residues: CASSFRQLSQNTEAFF. The CDR3 region has the DNA TGTGCCAGCAGTTTCAGACAGTTAAGTCAGAACACTGAAGCTTTCTTT.